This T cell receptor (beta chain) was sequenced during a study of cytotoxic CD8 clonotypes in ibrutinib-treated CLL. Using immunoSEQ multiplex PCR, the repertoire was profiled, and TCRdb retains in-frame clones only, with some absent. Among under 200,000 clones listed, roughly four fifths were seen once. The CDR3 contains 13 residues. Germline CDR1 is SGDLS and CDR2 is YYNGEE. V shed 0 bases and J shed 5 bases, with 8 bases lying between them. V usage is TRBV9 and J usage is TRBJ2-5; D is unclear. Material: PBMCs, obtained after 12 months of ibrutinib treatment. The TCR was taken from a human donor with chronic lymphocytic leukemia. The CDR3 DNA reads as TGTGCCAGCAGCGTAGAAGGAAGGGAGACCCAGTACTTC. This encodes CASSVEGRETQYF.